These 8 T cell receptor beta chains were sequenced from one sample in a study of T cell responses to AZD1222 COVID-19 vaccine. Here immunoSEQ multiplex PCR was the method, and the copy in TCRdb shows in-frame clones only, minus some. The table shows some 150,000 clones, with around 89% occurring only once. The sample was peripheral blood, taken on day 0 of AZD1222 vaccination. The receptors shown here come from an adult in good health.

This sequence joins TRBV3-1 (or the pseudogene TRBV3-2) and TRBJ2-1, with D perhaps given as TRBD1 or TRBD2 (5 bases each). The CDR3 has 12 residues. V shed 1 base and J shed 12 bases, with 10 bases lying between them. Looked up from germline, CDR1 is LGHDT and CDR2 is YNNKEL (reference sequence). Here the CDR3 DNA reads TGTGCCAGCAGCCAAGTGGTAGGGACGCAGTTCTTC. Translated, it gives CASSQVVGTQFF.

This clone was recorded a few times. The rearrangement joins TRBV5-1 to TRBJ2-7, with TRBD1 matching over 9 bases. Trimming cost V 4 bases and J 5 bases; bases outside gene matches: 7. The CDR3 length is 14 residues. Germline CDR1 is SGHRS and CDR2 is YFSETQ. The CDR3 here is CASSLTGQGDEQYF. CDR3 nucleotide sequence: TGCGCCAGCAGCCTCACGGGACAGGGAGACGAGCAGTACTTC.

The rearrangement joins TRBV3-1 (or the pseudogene TRBV3-2) to TRBJ1-5; possible D gene TRBD1, 6 bases. CDR1 and CDR2 from the germline V gene are LGHDT and YNNKEL (reference sequence). V lost 9 bases and J lost 0, with 27 bases in between. The CDR3 has 19 residues. CDR3 bases: TGTGCCAGGCGGGCTTCTTTCACGGGACACCTTTATAGCAATCAGCCCCAGCATTTT. Translation: CARRASFTGHLYSNQPQHF.

This rearrangement joins TRBV6-5 to TRBJ1-2; D is perhaps TRBD1 (6 bases). Germline loops: CDR1 MNHEY, CDR2 SVGAGI. Trimming removed 5 bases at V and 6 bases at J, with 19 bases between. The CDR3 totals 15 residues. The CDR3 spells CASSLDSSEGHGYTF. CDR3 nucleotide sequence: TGTGCCAGCAGTCTGGACAGCTCTGAGGGGCATGGCTACACCTTC.

The chain carries TRBV9 and TRBJ2-6; D is possibly TRBD1 (6 bases). Trimming pared 5 bases from V and 2 bases from J, leaving 14 bases between. From germline, CDR1 is SGDLS and CDR2 YYNGEE. The CDR3 totals 16 residues. CDR3 nucleotide sequence: TGTGCCAGCAGAGGGACATCCCCCCCTGGGGCCAACGTCCTGACTTTC. Translation: CASRGTSPPGANVLTF. The full variable domain, in which reference TRBV9 and TRBJ2-6 provide the parts outside the CDR3, is DSGVTQTPKHLITATGQRVTLRCSPRSGDLSVYWYQQSLDQGLQFLIQYYNGEERAKGNILERFSAQQFPDLHSELNLSSLELGDSALYFCASRGTSPPGANVLTFGAGSRLTVL.

The chain links TRBV3-1 (or the pseudogene TRBV3-2) to TRBJ1-2; D unresolved. Germline CDR1 is LGHDT and CDR2 is YNNKEL (reference sequence). The V end lost 4 bases, the J end lost 4 bases, and 10 bases lay between the germline ends. The CDR3 is 13 amino acids. DNA of the CDR3: TGTGCCAGCAGCCGGGCAGGCGGCTATGGCTACACCTTC. Translation: CASSRAGGYGYTF.

This clone has just a few counts. This sequence joins TRBV2 and TRBJ2-2, with 8 positions matching TRBD1. Trimming took 6 bases from V and 6 from J; bases not matched to a gene: 3. Germline V gene lookup returns CDR1 SNHLY and CDR2 FYNNEI. The CDR3 is 13 residues long. CDR3 region: CASSTQGAGELFF. CDR3 DNA sequence: TGTGCCAGCAGCACACAGGGGGCCGGGGAGCTGTTTTTT. The complete variable domain, with remaining parts taken from reference TRBV2 and TRBJ2-2, reads EPEVTQTPSHQVTQMGQEVILRCVPISNHLYFYWYRQILGQKVEFLVSFYNNEISEKSEIFDDQFSVERPDGSNFTLKIRSTKLEDSAMYFCASSTQGAGELFFGEGSRLTVL.

The chain links TRBV3-1 (or the pseudogene TRBV3-2) to TRBJ2-1; TRBD2 matches at 9 bases. The CDR3 runs to 14 residues. Looked up from germline, CDR1 is LGHDT and CDR2 is YNNKEL (reference sequence). The V gene end was trimmed by 3 bases and the J gene end by 9 bases; junction bases not matched to a gene: 6. The chain's CDR3 is CASSQGGRAREQFF. As DNA, the CDR3 is TGTGCCAGCAGCCAGGGCGGGAGGGCCCGTGAGCAGTTCTTC.